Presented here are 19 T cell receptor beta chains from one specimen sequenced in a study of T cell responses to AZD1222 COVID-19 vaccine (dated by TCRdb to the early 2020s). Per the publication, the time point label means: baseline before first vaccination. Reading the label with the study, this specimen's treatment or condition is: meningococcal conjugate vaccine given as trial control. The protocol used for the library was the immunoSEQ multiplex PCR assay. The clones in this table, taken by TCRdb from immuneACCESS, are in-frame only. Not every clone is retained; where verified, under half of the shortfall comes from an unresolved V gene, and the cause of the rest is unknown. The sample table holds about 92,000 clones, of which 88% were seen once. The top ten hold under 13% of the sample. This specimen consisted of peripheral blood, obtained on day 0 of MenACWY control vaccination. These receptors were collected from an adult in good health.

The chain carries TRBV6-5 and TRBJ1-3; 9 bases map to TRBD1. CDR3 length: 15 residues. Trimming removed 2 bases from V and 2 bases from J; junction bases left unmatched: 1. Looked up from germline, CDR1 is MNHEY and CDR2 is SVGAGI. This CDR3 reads CASSYGTGTGNTIYF. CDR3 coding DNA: TGTGCCAGCAGTTACGGGACAGGGACTGGAAACACCATATATTTT.

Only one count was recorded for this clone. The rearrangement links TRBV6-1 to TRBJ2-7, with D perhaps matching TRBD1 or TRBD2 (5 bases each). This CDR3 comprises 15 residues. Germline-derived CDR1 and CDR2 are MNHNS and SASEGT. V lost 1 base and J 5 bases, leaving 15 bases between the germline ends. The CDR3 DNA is TGTGCCAGCAGTGAAGGGCTCAGGGAGTACGACGAGCAGTACTTC. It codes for CASSEGLREYDEQYF.

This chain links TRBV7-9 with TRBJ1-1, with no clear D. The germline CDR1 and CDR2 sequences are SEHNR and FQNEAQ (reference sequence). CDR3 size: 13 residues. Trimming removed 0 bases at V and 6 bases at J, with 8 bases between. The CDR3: CASSLARLSEAFF. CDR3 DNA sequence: TGTGCCAGCAGCTTAGCGAGGTTGTCTGAAGCTTTCTTT.

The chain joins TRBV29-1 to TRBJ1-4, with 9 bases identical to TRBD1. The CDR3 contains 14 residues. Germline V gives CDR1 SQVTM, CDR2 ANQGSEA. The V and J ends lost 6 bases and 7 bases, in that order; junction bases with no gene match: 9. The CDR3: CSVKPQGAAEKLFF. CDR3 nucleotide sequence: TGCAGCGTCAAGCCACAGGGGGCAGCTGAAAAACTGTTTTTT.

The chain's CDR3 is CASSSPKQGYNSPLHF. CDR3 nucleotides: TGTGCCAGCAGCTCTCCAAAACAGGGGTATAATTCACCCCTCCACTTT. The genes are TRBV13 and TRBJ1-6, with 7 bases matching TRBD1. The J segment lost 4 bases and the V segment lost 4 bases, leaving 7 bases of the junction unmatched. CDR3 length: 16 residues. The germline V gene has CDR1 PRHDT and CDR2 FYEKMQ (reference sequence). The whole variable domain, filled in from reference TRBV13 and TRBJ1-6, reads AAGVIQSPRHLIKEKRETATLKCYPIPRHDTVYWYQQGPGQDPQFLISFYEKMQSDKGSIPDRFSAQQFSDYHSELNMSSLELGDSALYFCASSSPKQGYNSPLHFGNGTRLTVT.

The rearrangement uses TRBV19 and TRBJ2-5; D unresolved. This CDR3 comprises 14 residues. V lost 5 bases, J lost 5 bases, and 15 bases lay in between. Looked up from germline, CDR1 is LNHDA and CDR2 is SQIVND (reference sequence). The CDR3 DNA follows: TGTGCCAGTAGTCAGTTCCAGGATGCGGAGACCCAGTACTTC. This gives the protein CASSQFQDAETQYF.

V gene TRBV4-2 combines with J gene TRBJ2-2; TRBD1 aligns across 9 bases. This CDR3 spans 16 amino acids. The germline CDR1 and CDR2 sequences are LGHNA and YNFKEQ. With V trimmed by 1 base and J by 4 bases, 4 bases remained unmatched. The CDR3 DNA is TGTGCCAGCAGCCAAGGGCGACAGGGGGGCACCGGGGAGCTGTTTTTT. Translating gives CASSQGRQGGTGELFF.

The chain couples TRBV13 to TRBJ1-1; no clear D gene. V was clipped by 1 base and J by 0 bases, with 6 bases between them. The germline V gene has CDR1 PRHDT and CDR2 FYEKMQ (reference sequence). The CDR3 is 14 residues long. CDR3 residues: CASSLAGMNTEAFF. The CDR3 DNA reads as TGTGCCAGCAGCTTAGCCGGGATGAACACTGAAGCTTTCTTT. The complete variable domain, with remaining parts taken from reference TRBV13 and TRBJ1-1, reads AAGVIQSPRHLIKEKRETATLKCYPIPRHDTVYWYQQGPGQDPQFLISFYEKMQSDKGSIPDRFSAQQFSDYHSELNMSSLELGDSALYFCASSLAGMNTEAFFGQGTRLTVV.

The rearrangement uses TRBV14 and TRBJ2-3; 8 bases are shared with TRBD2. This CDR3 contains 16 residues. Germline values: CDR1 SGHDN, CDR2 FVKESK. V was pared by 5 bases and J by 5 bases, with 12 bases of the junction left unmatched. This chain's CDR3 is CASSDRLAFGVDTQYF. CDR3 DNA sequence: TGTGCCAGCAGCGATCGACTAGCGTTTGGAGTAGATACGCAGTATTTT.

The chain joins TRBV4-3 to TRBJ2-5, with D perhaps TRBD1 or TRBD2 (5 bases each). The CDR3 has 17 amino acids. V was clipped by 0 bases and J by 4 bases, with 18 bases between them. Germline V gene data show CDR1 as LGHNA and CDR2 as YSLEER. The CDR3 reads CASSQDREGARGETQYF. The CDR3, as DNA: TGCGCCAGCAGCCAAGACAGGGAAGGGGCGAGGGGAGAGACCCAGTACTTC.

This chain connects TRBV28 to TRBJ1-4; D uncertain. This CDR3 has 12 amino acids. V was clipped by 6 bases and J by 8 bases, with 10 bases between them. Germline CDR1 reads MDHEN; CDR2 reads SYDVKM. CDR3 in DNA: TGTGCCAGCAGCTCCCCCAGCGAAAAACTGTTTTTT. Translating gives CASSSPSEKLFF.

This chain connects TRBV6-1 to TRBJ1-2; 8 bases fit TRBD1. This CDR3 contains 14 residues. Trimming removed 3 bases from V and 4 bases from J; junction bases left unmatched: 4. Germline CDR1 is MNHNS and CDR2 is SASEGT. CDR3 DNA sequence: TGTGCCAGCAGTGATATACAGGGGGTCTATGGCTACACCTTC. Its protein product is CASSDIQGVYGYTF.

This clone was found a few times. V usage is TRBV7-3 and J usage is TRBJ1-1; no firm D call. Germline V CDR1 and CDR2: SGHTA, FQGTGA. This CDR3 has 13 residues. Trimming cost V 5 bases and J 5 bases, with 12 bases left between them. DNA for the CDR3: TGTGCCAGCAGCCTAGCGTGGCGGACTGAAGCTTTCTTT. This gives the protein CASSLAWRTEAFF.

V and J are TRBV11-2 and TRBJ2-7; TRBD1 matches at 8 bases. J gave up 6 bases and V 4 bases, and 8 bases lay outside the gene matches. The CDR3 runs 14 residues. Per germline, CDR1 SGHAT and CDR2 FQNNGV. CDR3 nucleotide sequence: TGTGCCAGCAGCTCGGGACAGGCGAGGCTCGAGCAGTACTTC. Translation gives CASSSGQARLEQYF.

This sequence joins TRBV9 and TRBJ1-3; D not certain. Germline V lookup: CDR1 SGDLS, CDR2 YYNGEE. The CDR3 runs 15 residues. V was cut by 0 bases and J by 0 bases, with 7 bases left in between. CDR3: CASSVEPLSGNTIYF. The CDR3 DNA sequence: TGTGCCAGCAGCGTAGAACCCCTCTCTGGAAACACCATATATTTT.

CDR3 coding DNA: TGTGCCAGCTCACCACCGGGGGCCGCTAGAAACACCATATATTTT. It encodes CASSPPGAARNTIYF. The rearrangement uses TRBV18 and TRBJ1-3; possibly TRBD1 for D (6 bases). Per the germline V gene, CDR1 is KGHSH and CDR2 is LQKENI. Trimming removed 0 bases at V and 5 bases at J, with 11 bases between. The CDR3 has 15 amino acids.

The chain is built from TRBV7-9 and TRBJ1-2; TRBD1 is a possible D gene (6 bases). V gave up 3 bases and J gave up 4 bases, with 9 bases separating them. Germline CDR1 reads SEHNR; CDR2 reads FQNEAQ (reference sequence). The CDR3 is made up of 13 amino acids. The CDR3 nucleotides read TGTGCCAGCAGCTTTACAGGGACCTATGGCTACACCTTC. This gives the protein CASSFTGTYGYTF. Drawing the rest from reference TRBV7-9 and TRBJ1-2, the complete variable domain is DTGVSQNPRHKITKRGQNVTFRCDPISEHNRLYWYRQTLGQGPEFLTYFQNEAQLEKSRLLSDRFSAERPKGSFSTLEIQRTEQGDSAMYLCASSFTGTYGYTFGSGTRLTVV.

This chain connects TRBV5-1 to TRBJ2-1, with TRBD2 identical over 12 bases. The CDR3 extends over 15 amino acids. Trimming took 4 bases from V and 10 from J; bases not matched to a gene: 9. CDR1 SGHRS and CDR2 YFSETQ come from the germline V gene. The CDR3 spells CASSGNWGLAGEQFF. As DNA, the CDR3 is TGCGCCAGCAGCGGCAACTGGGGACTAGCGGGCGAGCAGTTCTTC.

CDR3 loop: CASSESSRVRRNYGYTF. In DNA, the CDR3 is TGTGCCAGCAGTGAATCCAGCAGGGTTCGTCGGAACTATGGCTACACCTTC. The chain is built from TRBV6-1 and TRBJ1-2; TRBD1 is a possible D gene (5 bases). The germline V gene has CDR1 MNHNS and CDR2 SASEGT. This CDR3 is 17 amino acids long. Trimming left V 2 bases short and J 2 bases short, with 18 bases between.